The clone carrying this T cell receptor (beta chain) was observed once. Antigen specificity is unknown. The data belong to a study of OX40 agonist ivuxolimab in advanced cancers. On the study more broadly: Patients undergoing dose escalation presented with hepatocellular carcinoma, melanoma, renal cell or head and neck cancer. Study-level points and caveats: Within 6 weeks, CD4+ and CD8+ blood T cells expanded clonally at 0.1 to 3.0 mg/kg.

The CDR3 totals 14 residues. With 4 bases clipped from V and 5 bases from J, the junction kept 8 bases outside the gene matches. Germline CDR1 reads SGDLS; CDR2 reads YYNGEE. Repertoires were generated with immunoSEQ multiplex PCR, while TCRdb's copy carries only in-frame clones and drops some. The data hold about 83,000 clones, with about 89% observed a single time. This chain joins TRBV9 and TRBJ1-1; 7 bases are shared with TRBD1. Here the sequenced sample was CD4+ or CD8+ T cells sorted from blood, taken in a trial of the OX40 agonist ivuxolimab. The clonotype was recovered from an adult with an advanced solid tumor such as melanoma, head and neck, liver or kidney cancer. The DNA of the CDR3 is TGTGCCAGCAGCTCATGGGACAGCAGGACTGAAGCTTTCTTT. This translates into CASSSWDSRTEAFF.